This passage covers 4 T cell receptor beta chains from one sample sequenced in a study of Ad26.COV2.S vaccination and SARS-CoV-2 variants. Generated by immunoSEQ multiplex PCR, the TCRdb table keeps only in-frame clones and is missing some. The table includes about 350,000 clones, around nine tenths detected once. Described treatment: around 19 received Ad26.COV2.S at low or high dose, single or two shots; about five received placebo; per-sample allocation not given. Collection of samples fell on day 63 after the first vaccine or placebo injection. The material was peripheral blood, obtained in a trial of Ad26.COV2.S vaccine versus placebo. Receptor source: a person aged 18-65 years who received the Ad26.COV2.S COVID-19 vaccine or a placebo.

This chain connects TRBV9 to TRBJ1-4; the D is unclear. Between the trimmed V and J ends, which lost 4 bases and 8 bases, there was a span of 18 bases. The germline CDR1 and CDR2 sequences are SGDLS and YYNGEE. This CDR3 has 15 residues. The CDR3 loop is CASSTSDLTSEKLFF. The CDR3 DNA follows: TGTGCCAGCAGCACATCGGACCTCACGTCGGAAAAACTGTTTTTT.

This clone was counted a few times. The rearrangement joins TRBV28 to TRBJ2-7; D call uncertain. Germline V gene data show CDR1 as MDHEN and CDR2 as SYDVKM. The CDR3 length is 12 residues. Trimming left V 4 bases short and J 6 bases short, with 10 bases between. This CDR3 reads CASSWAGSEQYF. CDR3 DNA: TGTGCCAGCAGTTGGGCAGGTTCCGAGCAGTACTTC.

This clone has more than one count but fewer than ten. This rearrangement joins TRBV23-1 to TRBJ2-7; 9 bases are a match to TRBD1. TRBV23-1 is noted as an ORF with a role that remains uncertain. J gave up 3 bases and V 6 bases, and 9 bases lay outside the gene matches. The CDR3 consists of 15 residues. The CDR3 nucleotides are TGCGCCAGCAGGATTACCGGGACAGGGTTCTACGAGCAGTACTTC. Protein sequence: CASRITGTGFYEQYF.

This clone was observed a few times. The chain joins TRBV20-1 to TRBJ2-7; D is perhaps TRBD1 (5 bases). There are 13 residues in the CDR3. Germline V CDR1 and CDR2: DFQATT, SNEGSKA (reference sequence). Trimming shortened V by 3 bases and J by 3 bases, and 12 bases separated the two germline ends. The CDR3 here is CSASKQANYEQYF. In nucleotides, the CDR3 is TGCAGTGCTAGTAAACAGGCGAACTACGAGCAGTACTTC.